This passage covers 15 T cell receptor beta chains from one sample sequenced in a study of T cell repertoires in cytomegalovirus infection. For these receptors, no antigen is known. One entry per CDR3 protein, called by TCRdb with MiXCR from the reads. Found here are some 920,000 distinct CDR3 sequences, approximately 31% of them singletons; the top ten hold 11% to 15%. The specimen comprised cultured CD8+ T cells from PBMCs, sampled from culture after CMV antigen stimulation. The receptors come from a human donor in good health (CMV status not recorded). Some clones in this sample may be carry-over from other donors' samples.

This clonotype was observed many times. This rearrangement joins TRBV7-8 to TRBJ2-5; the D gene is possibly TRBD1 (5 bases). The CDR3 is 16 amino acids. Trimming took off 0 bases at V and 2 bases at J, with 13 bases between the two ends. Germline CDR1 reads SGHVS; CDR2 reads FQNEAQ. The CDR3 protein is CASSLARNRIQETQYF. DNA for the CDR3: TGTGCCAGCAGCTTAGCGCGAAACAGGATTCAAGAGACCCAGTACTTC.

This chain links TRBV6-5 with TRBJ1-2, with D perhaps TRBD1 (5 bases). CDR3 size: 14 residues. V was clipped by 7 bases and J by 7 bases, with 19 bases between them. CDR1 is MNHEY, CDR2 SVGAGI, per germline. CDR3 residues: CASTPEWGLSGYTF. Here the CDR3 DNA reads TGTGCCAGCACCCCGGAGTGGGGCTTAAGTGGCTACACCTTC.

This clonotype was picked up a small number of times. The chain joins TRBV19 to TRBJ1-1; no clear D. Germline values: CDR1 LNHDA, CDR2 SQIVND (reference sequence). Trimming took 4 bases from V and 8 from J, leaving 11 bases between them. The CDR3 loop spans 12 amino acids. The CDR3 loop is CASSRKLAEAFF. The CDR3 DNA follows: TGTGCCAGTAGTAGAAAGCTGGCCGAAGCTTTCTTT. The whole variable domain, remainder taken from reference TRBV19 and TRBJ1-1, is DGGITQSPKYLFRKEGQNVTLSCEQNLNHDAMYWYRQDPGQGLRLIYYSQIVNDFQKGDIAEGYSVSREKKESFPLTVTSAQKNPTAFYLCASSRKLAEAFFGQGTRLTVV.

The rearrangement links TRBV25-1 to TRBJ2-2, with D hard to call. This CDR3 has 14 amino acids. The V gene lost 4 bases and the J gene lost 2 bases, with 8 bases spanning the gap. CDR1 MGHDK and CDR2 SYGVNS come from the germline V gene. CDR3 DNA: TGTGCCAGCAGTGTGAGAGATAACACCGGGGAGCTGTTTTTT. As protein: CASSVRDNTGELFF.

To note about this clonotype: This may be a read error, as it is one base from a much larger clone. The chain recombines TRBV12-3 or TRBV12-4 with TRBJ1-2; D is perhaps TRBD1 (5 bases). This CDR3 spans 14 amino acids. V lost 4 bases and J lost 4, with 13 bases in between. The CDR3 DNA reads TGTGCCAGCAGTTATATGGGGGTTCGCTATGGCTACACCTTC. As protein: CASSYMGVRYGYTF.

In this sample, this clonotype turned up a few times. The CDR3 protein is CASSPREAGGPSEQFF. CDR3 in DNA: TGTGCCAGCAGTCCCCGAGAGGCGGGGGGGCCTAGTGAGCAGTTCTTC. The chain couples TRBV12-3 or TRBV12-4 to TRBJ2-1; 9 bases line up with TRBD2. The CDR3 spans 16 residues. The V gene end was trimmed by 5 bases and the J gene end by 9 bases; junction bases not matched to a gene: 14.

The chain links TRBV10-3 to TRBJ1-2; D is possibly TRBD1 (6 bases). V dropped 8 bases and J dropped 4 bases, with 14 bases sitting between them. This CDR3 is built from 13 residues. Germline CDR1 ENHRY, CDR2 SYGVKD. As DNA, the CDR3 is TGTGCCATCCTAGCAGGGGAACTCTATGGCTACACCTTC. This sequence encodes CAILAGELYGYTF.

The V call is TRBV6-5, the J call TRBJ1-2; D is ambiguous. Germline CDR1 MNHEY, CDR2 SVGAGI. V lost 4 bases, J lost 14 bases, and 17 bases lay in between. The CDR3 totals 12 residues. This CDR3 is CASSWLNRASTF. In DNA form, the CDR3 reads TGTGCCAGCAGTTGGCTTAACCGGGCTAGTACCTTC.

This clonotype was counted ten times or more. This chain connects TRBV12-3 or TRBV12-4 to TRBJ1-1; no firm D call. The CDR3 covers 13 residues. V was cut by 2 bases and J by 4 bases, with 8 bases left in between. As DNA, the CDR3 is TGTGCCAGCAGTTTAAGGATGGGCACTGAAGCTTTCTTT. This sequence encodes CASSLRMGTEAFF.

V is TRBV27 and J is TRBJ2-1; 10 bases match TRBD2. The V gene end was trimmed by 6 bases and the J gene end by 3 bases; junction bases not matched to a gene: 14. CDR1 and CDR2 (germline): MNHEY, SMNVEV (reference sequence). This CDR3 region has 18 residues. CDR3 protein: CASSLSRTSGAYYNEQFF. The CDR3 region has the DNA TGTGCCAGCAGCTTGTCTCGGACTAGCGGAGCATACTACAATGAGCAGTTCTTC.

This clonotype was observed a few times. The rearrangement joins TRBV6-2 or TRBV6-3 to TRBJ2-7; TRBD2 agrees at 14 bases. This CDR3 has 17 amino acids. Unmatched junction bases numbered 3, after V lost 0 bases and J lost 2 bases. CDR1 and CDR2 from the germline V gene are MNHEY and SVGEGT. The CDR3 protein is CASSYSPGLAGAYEQYV. CDR3 bases: TGTGCCAGCAGTTACTCGCCGGGACTAGCGGGGGCCTACGAGCAGTACGTC.

The J gene is TRBJ2-3, the V gene TRBV27; 8 nucleotides line up with TRBD2. V dropped 2 bases and J dropped 4; count of bases not matched to a gene: 8. The CDR3 extends over 16 amino acids. Per the germline V gene, CDR1 is MNHEY and CDR2 is SMNVEV (reference sequence). As DNA, the CDR3 is TGTGCCAGCAGTTTAGATGCCGGGGGGGTGCCAGATACGCAGTATTTT. It specifies CASSLDAGGVPDTQYF.

This clonotype was recorded at least ten times. The CDR3 spells CASSLAGGNEQFF. The CDR3 DNA sequence: TGTGCCAGCAGCTTAGCAGGGGGGAATGAGCAGTTCTTC. The V and J genes are TRBV7-2 and TRBJ2-1; TRBD1 or TRBD2 may be the D gene (6 bases each). The CDR3 is 13 residues long. The germline CDR1 and CDR2 sequences are SGHTA and FQGNSA. Trimming took off 0 bases at V and 7 bases at J, with 7 bases between the two ends.

The chain recombines TRBV15 with TRBJ2-7; D perhaps matches TRBD2 (7 bases). The V end was cut by 5 bases, the J end by 0 bases, with 17 bases between. Per germline, CDR1 LNHNV and CDR2 YYDKDF (reference sequence). The CDR3 length is 16 residues. The CDR3 region has the DNA TGTGCCACCAGCCCCCGGAGGGGGGGCTTCTCCTACGAGCAGTACTTC. As protein: CATSPRRGGFSYEQYF.

This clonotype has ten or more counts. The chain joins TRBV11-1 to TRBJ2-7; 9 nucleotides match TRBD2. J gave up 2 bases and V 3 bases, and 2 bases lay outside the gene matches. The CDR3 runs 14 residues. CDR1 SGHAT and CDR2 FQDESV come from the germline V gene (reference sequence). The CDR3 nucleotides read TGTGCCAGCAGCTTGGGACTAGCCCCCTACGAGCAGTACTTC. Protein product: CASSLGLAPYEQYF.